These 28 T cell receptor beta chains share one sample of origin, sequenced in a study of blood T cell repertoires in COVID-19. Assay used: immunoSEQ multiplex PCR; TCRdb lists only in-frame clones, some missing. The repertoire consists of under 250,000 clones, with about four fifths occurring once and the leading ten covering about 4.4%. Sequencing was done on a sample of peripheral blood. These receptor sequences come from a woman in her 70s with acute or convalescent COVID-19.

The table lists this clone with a few counts. The chain links TRBV19 to TRBJ1-3, with D perhaps matching TRBD1 (6 bases). The CDR3 runs 17 residues. Germline V gene sequence: CDR1 LNHDA, CDR2 SQIVND (reference sequence). The V and J ends lost 5 bases and 0 bases respectively, with 17 bases between them. In nucleotides, the CDR3 is TGTGCCAGTAGTCCCACACAGGGAACCCTCTCTGGAAACACCATATATTTT. Translating gives CASSPTQGTLSGNTIYF.

This clone was observed once. The rearrangement uses TRBV5-6 and TRBJ1-6; D possibly corresponds to TRBD1 (6 bases). The germline V gene has CDR1 SGHDT and CDR2 YYEEEE. V was trimmed by 1 base and J by 5 bases, leaving 13 bases between them. There are 16 residues in the CDR3. The CDR3 loop is CASSLIRDTHNSPLHF. CDR3 sequence (DNA): TGTGCCAGCAGCTTGATCCGGGACACCCATAATTCACCCCTCCACTTT.

This chain links TRBV28 with TRBJ2-1, with a weak D call TRBD1 (6 bases). CDR1 is MDHEN and CDR2 is SYDVKM in the germline V gene. V was cut by 10 bases and J by 3 bases, with 16 bases left in between. The CDR3 totals 14 residues. For the CDR3, the DNA is TGTGCCACCAAACTCGGACAGCTCTACAATGAGCAGTTCTTC. Protein product: CATKLGQLYNEQFF.

The genes are TRBV2 and TRBJ2-7; 9 nucleotides agree with TRBD1. This CDR3 is 14 amino acids long. The germline CDR1 and CDR2 sequences are SNHLY and FYNNEI. After removal of 7 bases from V and 3 bases from J, the junction contained 7 bases not matched to a gene. The CDR3 spells CASTLDRGDYEQYF. The CDR3 nucleotides read TGTGCCAGCACCCTGGACAGGGGAGACTACGAGCAGTACTTC.

V gene TRBV5-1 combines with J gene TRBJ1-3, with D uncertain. The germline gives CDR1 SGHRS, CDR2 YFSETQ. The CDR3 is made up of 13 amino acids. V shed 0 bases and J shed 4 bases, with 5 bases lying between them. The CDR3 region is CASSLGQGNTIYF. DNA for the CDR3: TGCGCCAGCAGCTTGGGCCAGGGAAACACCATATATTTT.

This chain uses TRBV21-1 with TRBJ2-3; the D call in the table, TRBD2, was not verified against the DNA. TRBV21-1 is a listed pseudogene. The CDR3 is 16 residues long. The chain's CDR3 is CASSKRGAGRTDTQYF. CDR3 sequence (DNA): TGTGCCAGCAGCAAGCGGGGGGCGGGACGGACAGATACGCAGTATTTT.

CDR3 residues: CASSQGTSGDLSYNEQFF. CDR3 DNA: TGCGCCAGCAGCCAAGGGACTAGCGGGGACCTTTCCTACAATGAGCAGTTCTTC. This rearrangement joins TRBV4-3 to TRBJ2-1; 12 bases are shared with TRBD2. The V and J ends lost 1 base and 1 base, in that order; junction bases with no gene match: 5. Germline V gene lookup returns CDR1 LGHNA and CDR2 YSLEER. The CDR3 runs to 18 residues.

The rearrangement joins TRBV4-2 to TRBJ1-3, with a tentative D call TRBD1 (5 bases). V lost 1 base and J 3 bases, leaving 13 bases between the germline ends. Germline V gene lookup returns CDR1 LGHNA and CDR2 YNFKEQ. This CDR3 is 16 amino acids long. This chain's CDR3 is CASSQAVLGDGNTIYF. Here the CDR3 DNA reads TGTGCCAGCAGCCAAGCTGTATTAGGGGATGGAAACACCATATATTTT.

In DNA form, the CDR3 reads TGTGCCAGCAGTTTTTCTGGGGCCAAACTGTTTTTT. It codes for CASSFSGAKLFF. This chain connects TRBV27 to TRBJ1-4; D perhaps matches TRBD1 (5 bases). With 3 bases removed from V and 11 bases from J, the gap between germline ends came to 10 bases. This CDR3 is built from 12 residues. Germline assignment: CDR1 MNHEY and CDR2 SMNVEV (reference sequence). Full variable domain (missing parts from reference TRBV27 and TRBJ1-4): EAQVTQNPRYLITVTGKKLTVTCSQNMNHEYMSWYRQDPGLGLRQIYYSMNVEVTDKGDVPEGYKVSRKEKRNFPLILESPSPNQTSLYFCASSFSGAKLFFGSGTQLSVL.

The rearrangement uses TRBV12-3 or TRBV12-4 and TRBJ1-2, with D unresolved. Deletions cut 2 bases from V and 6 bases from J, with 10 bases between. The CDR3 has 13 residues. The CDR3 bases are TGTGCCAGCAGTTTAATCGGGGTGCATGGCTACACCTTC. Translating it yields CASSLIGVHGYTF.

In DNA, the CDR3 is TGTGCCATCAGTGAGGGTGGCAGGCTCTCTGGGGCCAACGTCCTGACTTTC. Amino acid sequence: CAISEGGRLSGANVLTF. V is TRBV10-3 and J is TRBJ2-6; D unresolved. Trimming took off 2 bases at V and 0 bases at J, with 11 bases between the two ends. CDR1 and CDR2 from the germline V gene are ENHRY and SYGVKD. The CDR3 runs to 17 residues.

The gene calls are TRBV9 and TRBJ1-6; D is uncertain. CDR1 SGDLS and CDR2 YYNGEE come from the germline V gene. V shed 4 bases and J shed 8 bases, with 7 bases lying between them. The CDR3 spans 12 residues. The CDR3 DNA is TGTGCCAGCAGCCCGCGGCATTCACCCCTCCACTTT. Translation: CASSPRHSPLHF.

J is TRBJ1-2 and V is TRBV7-9, with 7 bases aligning to TRBD1. Germline V gene data show CDR1 as SEHNR and CDR2 as FQNEAQ (reference sequence). The CDR3 consists of 13 residues. Trimming took 4 bases from V and 3 from J; bases not matched to a gene: 2. This CDR3 is CASSSDRDYGYTF. The CDR3 bases are TGTGCCAGCAGCTCTGACAGGGACTATGGCTACACCTTC. The full variable domain, with the rest looked up from reference TRBV7-9 and TRBJ1-2, is DTGVSQNPRHKITKRGQNVTFRCDPISEHNRLYWYRQTLGQGPEFLTYFQNEAQLEKSRLLSDRFSAERPKGSFSTLEIQRTEQGDSAMYLCASSSDRDYGYTFGSGTRLTVV.

This clone was counted once. This sequence joins TRBV6-2 or TRBV6-3 and TRBJ2-2; 10 bases map to TRBD1. The CDR3 sequence is 18 residues long. The germline CDR1 and CDR2 sequences are MNHEY and SVGEGT. With 2 bases clipped from V and 3 bases from J, the junction kept 9 bases outside the gene matches. The CDR3: CASSYTLGQGEYTGELFF. The CDR3 nucleotides are TGTGCCAGCAGTTACACGTTAGGACAGGGGGAGTACACCGGGGAGCTGTTTTTT.

The V and J genes are TRBV7-9 and TRBJ2-5; the match to TRBD2 covers 9 bases. Germline lookup yields CDR1 SEHNR and CDR2 FQNEAQ (reference sequence). The CDR3 consists of 18 residues. Trimming removed 5 bases from V and 4 bases from J; junction bases left unmatched: 17. This CDR3 reads CASSPGLAGDGRRETQYF. The CDR3 DNA reads as TGTGCCAGCAGCCCCGGTTTAGCGGGGGACGGGAGGCGAGAGACCCAGTACTTC.

This clone was recorded only once. The rearrangement links TRBV6-5 to TRBJ2-5; the D gene is possibly TRBD2 (5 bases). The CDR3 is 15 amino acids. The germline V gene has CDR1 MNHEY and CDR2 SVGAGI. Between the trimmed V and J ends, which lost 0 bases and 4 bases, there was a span of 12 bases. CDR3 sequence reads: CASSYSPGLGETQYF. CDR3 sequence (DNA): TGTGCCAGCAGTTACTCGCCGGGGTTGGGAGAGACCCAGTACTTC.

There are a few counts of this clone. This chain connects TRBV28 to TRBJ1-2, with 8 bases aligning to TRBD1. The CDR3 is 16 residues long. Germline values: CDR1 MDHEN, CDR2 SYDVKM. Trimming cost V 5 bases and J 2 bases; bases outside gene matches: 10. The CDR3 DNA is TGTGCCAGCAGTAAACCCGCAGGGGGCCCAAACTATGGCTACACCTTC. Translating it yields CASSKPAGGPNYGYTF.

The chain carries TRBV4-3 and TRBJ2-1, with 7 nucleotides matching TRBD2. V lost 2 bases, J lost 11 bases, and 6 bases stayed unmatched. Germline CDR1 and CDR2: LGHNA and YSLEER. The CDR3 runs 13 residues. The CDR3 DNA reads as TGCGCCAGCAGCCAAACCTCTAGCGGCCAGCAGTTCTTC. Protein product: CASSQTSSGQQFF.

The chain uses TRBV29-1 and TRBJ1-1; D gene unclear. The V end was cut by 0 bases, the J end by 8 bases, with 7 bases between. This CDR3 has 11 residues. Germline-derived CDR1 and CDR2 are SQVTM and ANQGSEA. Here the CDR3 reads CSVEDLSEAFF. The CDR3 DNA reads TGCAGCGTTGAAGACCTCTCGGAAGCTTTCTTT.

V and J are TRBV5-6 and TRBJ1-1; D is unresolved. Germline values: CDR1 SGHDT, CDR2 YYEEEE. Trimming removed 5 bases at V and 7 bases at J, with 18 bases between. This CDR3 has 14 amino acids. The CDR3 DNA reads TGTGCCAGCAGTTTTGCCGGGAGAGAGAGTGAAGCTTTCTTT. This gives the protein CASSFAGRESEAFF.

The chain uses TRBV6-5 and TRBJ2-3; 8 bases align to TRBD2. Germline V gene lookup returns CDR1 MNHEY and CDR2 SVGAGI. The CDR3 totals 13 residues. The V gene end was trimmed by 7 bases and the J gene end by 10 bases; junction bases not matched to a gene: 10. CDR3 loop: CASISEGRGAQYF. DNA for the CDR3: TGTGCCAGCATCTCCGAGGGGCGGGGGGCGCAGTATTTT.

CDR3 DNA: TGTGCCAGTAGTATACAGGGGATAGAAACCGGGGAGCTGTTTTTT. It is translated as CASSIQGIETGELFF. This sequence joins TRBV19 and TRBJ2-2; tentatively, D is TRBD1 (6 bases). The CDR3 sequence is 15 residues long. Germline V gene data show CDR1 as LNHDA and CDR2 as SQIVND (reference sequence). With 2 bases removed from V and 5 bases from J, the gap between germline ends came to 12 bases.

This chain joins TRBV7-9 and TRBJ1-4, with D uncertain. CDR3 length equals 15 residues. V was trimmed by 0 bases and J by 0 bases, leaving 5 bases between them. The germline CDR1 and CDR2 sequences are SEHNR and FQNEAQ (reference sequence). CDR3 amino acids: CASSLALSTNEKLFF. CDR3 nucleotides: TGTGCCAGCAGCTTAGCCCTCTCAACTAATGAAAAACTGTTTTTT.

The table lists this clone with a count of one. The rearrangement links TRBV20-1 to TRBJ1-6; D is uncertain. CDR1 and CDR2 (germline): DFQATT, SNEGSKA (reference sequence). This CDR3 contains 11 residues. V lost 5 bases and J lost 9, with 8 bases in between. CDR3 residues: CSASGVSPLHF. The CDR3 DNA follows: TGCAGTGCTTCCGGAGTTTCACCCCTCCACTTT.

This clone showed up just once. This chain links TRBV28 with TRBJ1-6, with D unresolved. V lost 2 bases, J lost 8 bases, and 13 bases lay in between. The length of the CDR3 is 15 residues. From germline, CDR1 is MDHEN and CDR2 SYDVKM. The DNA for the CDR3 is TGTGCCAGCAGTTTAAGGGAGCTAAGGGATTCACCCCTCCACTTT. The encoded protein is CASSLRELRDSPLHF.

V usage is TRBV5-1 and J usage is TRBJ1-6; D might be TRBD1 (5 bases). This CDR3 region has 15 residues. Looked up from germline, CDR1 is SGHRS and CDR2 is YFSETQ. Trimming shortened V by 4 bases and J by 8 bases, and 16 bases separated the two germline ends. In nucleotides, the CDR3 is TGCGCCAGCAGCCTTTCCGGGGGGTGGGATTCACCCCTCCACTTT. Translated, it gives CASSLSGGWDSPLHF. The full variable domain, with the rest looked up from reference TRBV5-1 and TRBJ1-6, is KAGVTQTPRYLIKTRGQQVTLSCSPISGHRSVSWYQQTPGQGLQFLFEYFSETQRNKGNFPGRFSGRQFSNSRSEMNVSTLELGDSALYLCASSLSGGWDSPLHFGNGTRLTVT.

The chain couples TRBV11-2 to TRBJ2-7; 9 bases line up with TRBD1. This CDR3 is built from 13 residues. V gave up 5 bases and J gave up 8 bases; unmatched junction bases: 7. Germline V gene lookup returns CDR1 SGHAT and CDR2 FQNNGV. The CDR3 DNA follows: TGTGCCAGCAGCATTGACAGGGGGGGACAGCAGTACTTC. Translating gives CASSIDRGGQQYF.

This chain joins TRBV6-5 and TRBJ1-2, with 11 bases that match TRBD1. Germline CDR1 is MNHEY and CDR2 is SVGAGI. J gave up 5 bases and V 7 bases, and 3 bases lay outside the gene matches. CDR3 length: 13 amino acids. The CDR3 reads CASNRDRGYGYTF. CDR3 bases: TGTGCCAGCAACCGGGACAGGGGGTATGGCTACACCTTC.